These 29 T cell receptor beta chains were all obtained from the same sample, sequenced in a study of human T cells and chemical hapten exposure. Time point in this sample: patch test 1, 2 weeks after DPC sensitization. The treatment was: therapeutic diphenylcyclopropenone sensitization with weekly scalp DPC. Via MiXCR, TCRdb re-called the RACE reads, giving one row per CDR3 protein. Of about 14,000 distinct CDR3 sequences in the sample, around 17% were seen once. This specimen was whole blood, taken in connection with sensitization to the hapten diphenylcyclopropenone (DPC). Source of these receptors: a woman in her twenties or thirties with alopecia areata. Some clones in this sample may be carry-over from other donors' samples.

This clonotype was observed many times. This CDR3 is CASSLLGGPELFF. CDR3 DNA: TGTGCCAGCAGTTTATTAGGGGGTCCGGAGCTGTTTTTT. The J gene is TRBJ2-2, the V gene TRBV28; the D gene is possibly TRBD1 (6 bases). Trimming took off 1 base at V and 10 bases at J, with 10 bases between the two ends. Germline CDR1 reads MDHEN; CDR2 reads SYDVKM. The CDR3 contains 13 residues.

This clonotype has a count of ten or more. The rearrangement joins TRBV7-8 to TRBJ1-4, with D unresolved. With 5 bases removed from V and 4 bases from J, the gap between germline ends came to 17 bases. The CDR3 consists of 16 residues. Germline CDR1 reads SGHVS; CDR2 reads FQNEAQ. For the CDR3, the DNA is TGTGCCAGCAGCCCCCGGGTCGGGTCCTATAATGAAAAACTGTTTTTT. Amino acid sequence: CASSPRVGSYNEKLFF.

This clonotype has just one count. DNA of the CDR3: TGCAGCGTCCGGACCGGGAACATTCAGTACTTC. This sequence encodes CSVRTGNIQYF. V and J are TRBV29-1 and TRBJ2-4; D uncertain. The CDR3 covers 11 residues. Per germline, CDR1 SQVTM and CDR2 ANQGSEA. V lost 6 bases and J lost 7, with 10 bases in between.

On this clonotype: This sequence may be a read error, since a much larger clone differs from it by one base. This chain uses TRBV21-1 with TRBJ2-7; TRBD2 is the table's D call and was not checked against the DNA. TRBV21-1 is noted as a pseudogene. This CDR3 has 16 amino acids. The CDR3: CASSKALREDPYERYV. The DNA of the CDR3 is TGTGCCAGCAGCAAAGCGCTCCGGGAGGATCCCTACGAGCGGTACGTC.

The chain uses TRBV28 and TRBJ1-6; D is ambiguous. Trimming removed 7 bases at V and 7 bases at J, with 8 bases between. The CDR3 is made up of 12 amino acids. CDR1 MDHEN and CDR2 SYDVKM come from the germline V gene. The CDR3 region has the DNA TGTGCCAGCACCTTTGGAAATTCACCCCTCCACTTT. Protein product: CASTFGNSPLHF.

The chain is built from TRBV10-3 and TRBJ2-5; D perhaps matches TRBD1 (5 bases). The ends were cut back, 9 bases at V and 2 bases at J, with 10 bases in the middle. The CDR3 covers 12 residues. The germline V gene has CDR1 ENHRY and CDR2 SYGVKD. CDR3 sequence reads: CAIARAQETQYF. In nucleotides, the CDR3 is TGTGCCATTGCCAGGGCACAAGAGACCCAGTACTTC.

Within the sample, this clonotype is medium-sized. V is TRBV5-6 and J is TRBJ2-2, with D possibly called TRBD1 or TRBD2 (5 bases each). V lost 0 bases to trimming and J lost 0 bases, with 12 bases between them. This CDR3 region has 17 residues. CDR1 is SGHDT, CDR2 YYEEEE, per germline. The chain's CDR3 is CASSLAGTFANTGELFF. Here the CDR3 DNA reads TGTGCCAGCAGCTTGGCCGGGACCTTCGCGAACACCGGGGAGCTGTTTTTT.

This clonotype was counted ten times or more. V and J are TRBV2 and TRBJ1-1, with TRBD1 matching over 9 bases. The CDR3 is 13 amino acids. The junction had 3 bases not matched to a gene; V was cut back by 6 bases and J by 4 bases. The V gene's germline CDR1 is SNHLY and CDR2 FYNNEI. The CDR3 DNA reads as TGTGCCAGCAGGGTGGGACAGGGCACTGAAGCTTTCTTT. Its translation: CASRVGQGTEAFF.

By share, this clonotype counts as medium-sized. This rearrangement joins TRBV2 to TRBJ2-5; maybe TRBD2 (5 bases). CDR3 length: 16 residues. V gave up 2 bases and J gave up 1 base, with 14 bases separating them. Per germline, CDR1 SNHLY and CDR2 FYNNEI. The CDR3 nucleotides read TGTGCCAGCAGTGAACAAGTTGCGAGGGCCCAAGAGACCCAGTACTTC. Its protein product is CASSEQVARAQETQYF.

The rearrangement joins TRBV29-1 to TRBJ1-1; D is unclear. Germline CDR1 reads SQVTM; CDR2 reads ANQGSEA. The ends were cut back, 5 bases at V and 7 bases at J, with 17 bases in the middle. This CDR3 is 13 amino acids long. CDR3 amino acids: CSVYRALNSEAFF. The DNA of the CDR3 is TGCAGCGTTTACCGGGCCCTAAATAGTGAAGCTTTCTTT. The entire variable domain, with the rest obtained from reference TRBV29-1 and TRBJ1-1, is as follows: SAVISQKPSRDICQRGTSLTIQCQVDSQVTMMFWYRQQPGQSLTLIATANQGSEATYESGFVIDKFPISRPNLTFSTLTVSNMSPEDSSIYLCSVYRALNSEAFFGQGTRLTVV.

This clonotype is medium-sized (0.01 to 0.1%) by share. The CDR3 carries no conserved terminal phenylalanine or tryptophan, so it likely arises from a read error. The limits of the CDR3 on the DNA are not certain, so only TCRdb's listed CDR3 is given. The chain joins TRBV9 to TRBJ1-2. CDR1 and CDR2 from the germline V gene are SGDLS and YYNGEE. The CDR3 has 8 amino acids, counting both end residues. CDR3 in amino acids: CASSDHTL.

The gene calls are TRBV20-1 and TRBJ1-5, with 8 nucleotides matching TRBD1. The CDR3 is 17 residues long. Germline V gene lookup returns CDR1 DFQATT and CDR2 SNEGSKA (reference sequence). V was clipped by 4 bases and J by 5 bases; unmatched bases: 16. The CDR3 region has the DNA TGCAGTGCTAAACCGATACGGTGGACAGGGAAGGATCAGCCCCAGCATTTT. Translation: CSAKPIRWTGKDQPQHF.

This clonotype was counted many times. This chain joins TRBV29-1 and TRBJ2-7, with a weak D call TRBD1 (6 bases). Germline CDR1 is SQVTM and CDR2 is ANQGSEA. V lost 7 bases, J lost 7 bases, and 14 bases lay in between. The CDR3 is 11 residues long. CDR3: CSAQQGQEQYV. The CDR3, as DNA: TGCAGCGCGCAACAGGGACAAGAGCAGTACGTC.

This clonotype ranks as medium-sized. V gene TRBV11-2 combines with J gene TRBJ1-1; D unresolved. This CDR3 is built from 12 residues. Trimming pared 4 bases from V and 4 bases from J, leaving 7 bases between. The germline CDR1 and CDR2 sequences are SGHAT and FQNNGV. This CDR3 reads CASSSGGTEAFF. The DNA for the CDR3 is TGTGCCAGCAGCTCAGGAGGCACTGAAGCTTTCTTT.

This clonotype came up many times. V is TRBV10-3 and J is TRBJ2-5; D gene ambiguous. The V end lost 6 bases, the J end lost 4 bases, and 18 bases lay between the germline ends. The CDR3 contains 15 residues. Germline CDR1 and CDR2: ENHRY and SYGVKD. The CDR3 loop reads CAIREPSSHPETQYF. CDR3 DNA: TGTGCCATCAGGGAACCTAGTAGTCATCCAGAGACCCAGTACTTC.

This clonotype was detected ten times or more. CDR3 sequence reads: CASSYGGLAGVKDEQFF. The CDR3 region has the DNA TGTGCCAGCAGTTACGGGGGACTAGCGGGAGTTAAGGATGAGCAGTTCTTC. The chain carries TRBV6-5 and TRBJ2-1; 14 positions agree with TRBD2. The CDR3 runs to 17 residues. Germline CDR1 and CDR2: MNHEY and SVGAGI. With V trimmed by 2 bases and J by 8 bases, 8 bases remained unmatched.

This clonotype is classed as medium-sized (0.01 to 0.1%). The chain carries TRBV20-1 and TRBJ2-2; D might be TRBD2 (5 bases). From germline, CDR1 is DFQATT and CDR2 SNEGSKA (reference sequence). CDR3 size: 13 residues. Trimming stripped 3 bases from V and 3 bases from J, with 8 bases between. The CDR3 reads CSASSEYTGELFF. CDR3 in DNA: TGCAGTGCTAGTAGCGAGTACACCGGGGAGCTGTTTTTT.

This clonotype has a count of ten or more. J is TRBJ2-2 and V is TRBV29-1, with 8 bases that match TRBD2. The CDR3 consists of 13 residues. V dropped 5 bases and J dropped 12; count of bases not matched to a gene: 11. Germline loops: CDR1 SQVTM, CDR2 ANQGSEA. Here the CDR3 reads CSVTAGGMMQLFF. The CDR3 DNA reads TGCAGCGTTACGGCGGGAGGCATGATGCAGCTGTTTTTT.

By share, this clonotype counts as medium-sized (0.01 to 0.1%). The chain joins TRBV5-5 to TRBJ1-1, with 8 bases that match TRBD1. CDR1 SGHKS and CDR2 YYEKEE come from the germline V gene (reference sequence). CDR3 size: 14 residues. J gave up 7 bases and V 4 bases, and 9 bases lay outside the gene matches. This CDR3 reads CASSPGTGPIEAFF. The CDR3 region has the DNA TGTGCCAGCAGCCCCGGGACAGGACCAATTGAAGCTTTCTTT. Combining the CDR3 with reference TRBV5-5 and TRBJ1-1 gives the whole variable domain DAGVTQSPTHLIKTRGQQVTLRCSPISGHKSVSWYQQVLGQGPQFIFQYYEKEERGRGNFPDRFSARQFPNYSSELNVNALLLGDSALYLCASSPGTGPIEAFFGQGTRLTVV.

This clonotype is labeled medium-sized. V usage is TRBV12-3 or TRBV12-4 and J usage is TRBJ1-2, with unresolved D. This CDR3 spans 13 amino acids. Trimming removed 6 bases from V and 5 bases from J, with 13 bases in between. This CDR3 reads CASSQDGPYGYTF. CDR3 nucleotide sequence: TGTGCCAGCAGCCAGGACGGACCATATGGCTACACCTTC.

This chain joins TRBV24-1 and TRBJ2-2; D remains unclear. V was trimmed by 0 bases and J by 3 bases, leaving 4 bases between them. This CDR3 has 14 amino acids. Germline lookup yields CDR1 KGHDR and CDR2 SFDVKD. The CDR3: CATSDLTDTGELFF. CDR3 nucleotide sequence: TGTGCCACCAGTGATTTGACTGACACCGGGGAGCTGTTTTTT.

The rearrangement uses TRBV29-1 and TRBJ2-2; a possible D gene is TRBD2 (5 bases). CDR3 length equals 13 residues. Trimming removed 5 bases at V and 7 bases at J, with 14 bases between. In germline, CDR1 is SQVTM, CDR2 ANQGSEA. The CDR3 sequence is CSVNAGPHGELFF. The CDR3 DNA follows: TGCAGCGTTAACGCGGGTCCCCACGGGGAGCTGTTTTTT.

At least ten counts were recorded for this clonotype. CDR3 in amino acids: CASRGEVGEKLFF. The CDR3 bases are TGTGCCAGCAGGGGGGAGGTTGGCGAAAAACTGTTTTTT. The J gene is TRBJ1-4, the V gene TRBV2, with D possibly matching TRBD1 (5 bases). The CDR3 is 13 amino acids. Between the trimmed V and J ends, which lost 6 bases and 8 bases, there was a span of 13 bases. Germline V CDR1 and CDR2: SNHLY, FYNNEI. The full variable domain, rest sourced from reference TRBV2 and TRBJ1-4, is EPEVTQTPSHQVTQMGQEVILRCVPISNHLYFYWYRQILGQKVEFLVSFYNNEISEKSEIFDDQFSVERPDGSNFTLKIRSTKLEDSAMYFCASRGEVGEKLFFGSGTQLSVL.

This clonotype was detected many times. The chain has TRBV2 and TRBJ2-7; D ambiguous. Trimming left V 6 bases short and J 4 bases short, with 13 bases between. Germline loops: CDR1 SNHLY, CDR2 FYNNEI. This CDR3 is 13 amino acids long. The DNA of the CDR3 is TGTGCCAGCAGCAAAAGGACGGTATACGAGCAGTACGTC. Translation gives CASSKRTVYEQYV.

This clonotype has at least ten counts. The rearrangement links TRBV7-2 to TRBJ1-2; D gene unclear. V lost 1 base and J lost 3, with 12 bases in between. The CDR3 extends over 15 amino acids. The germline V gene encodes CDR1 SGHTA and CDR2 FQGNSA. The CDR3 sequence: CASSLVVGMDYGYTF. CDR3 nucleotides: TGTGCCAGCAGCTTAGTTGTGGGAATGGACTATGGCTACACCTTC.

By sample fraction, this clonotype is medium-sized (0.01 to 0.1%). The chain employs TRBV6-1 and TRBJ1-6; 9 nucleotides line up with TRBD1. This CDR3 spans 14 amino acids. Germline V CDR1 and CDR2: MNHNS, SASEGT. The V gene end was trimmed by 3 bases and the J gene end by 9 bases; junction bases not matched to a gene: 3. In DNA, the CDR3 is TGTGCCAGCAGTGACAGACAGGGGGTTTCACCCCTCCACTTT. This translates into CASSDRQGVSPLHF.

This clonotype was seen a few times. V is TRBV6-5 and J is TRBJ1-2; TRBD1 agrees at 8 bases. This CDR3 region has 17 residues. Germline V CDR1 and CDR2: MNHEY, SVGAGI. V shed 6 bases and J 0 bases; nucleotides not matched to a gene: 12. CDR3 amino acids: CASSRRDRTTSNYGYTF. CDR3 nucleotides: TGTGCCAGCAGCCGCCGGGACAGGACTACGTCTAACTATGGCTACACCTTC.

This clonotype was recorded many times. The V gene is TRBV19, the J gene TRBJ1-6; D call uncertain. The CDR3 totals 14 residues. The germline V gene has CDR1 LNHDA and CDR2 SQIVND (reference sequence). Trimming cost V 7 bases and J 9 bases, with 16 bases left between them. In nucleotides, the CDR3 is TGTGCCAGTACCCCCAGCCTAGGCGGTTCACCCCTCCACTTT. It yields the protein CASTPSLGGSPLHF. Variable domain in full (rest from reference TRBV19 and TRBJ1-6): DGGITQSPKYLFRKEGQNVTLSCEQNLNHDAMYWYRQDPGQGLRLIYYSQIVNDFQKGDIAEGYSVSREKKESFPLTVTSAQKNPTAFYLCASTPSLGGSPLHFGNGTRLTVT.

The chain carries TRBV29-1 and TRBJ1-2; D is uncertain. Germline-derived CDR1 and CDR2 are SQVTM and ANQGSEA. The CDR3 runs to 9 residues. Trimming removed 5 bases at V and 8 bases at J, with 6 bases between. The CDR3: CSVIPGYTF. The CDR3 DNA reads TGCAGCGTTATCCCGGGCTACACCTTC.